The rows below give T cell receptor beta chains drawn from one sample of a study of blood T cell repertoires in COVID-19. The assay was immunoSEQ multiplex PCR, and TCRdb's table has in-frame clones only and misses some. The data show about 200,000 clones, over 75% seen once. Sequencing was done on a sample of peripheral blood. The source is a man between 60 and 70 years old with acute or convalescent COVID-19. The CDR3 runs from the conserved cysteine through the conserved F or W. D genes are given only for firm matches. Size is omitted from some rows. Given values are once, few, many or a class for expanded clones.

j_call,clone_size,v_call,cdr3_length,d_call,cdr3_aa,cdr3_nt
TRBJ2-1,once,TRBV11-1,14,TRBD2,CASSSWTSFDEQFF,TGTGCCAGCAGCTCCTGGACTAGTTTCGATGAGCAGTTCTTC
TRBJ2-7,.,TRBV5-1,16,TRBD2,CASSLGGTSGPYEQYF,TGCGCCAGCAGCTTGGGTGGGACTAGCGGCCCCTACGAGCAGTACTTC
TRBJ2-5,few,TRBV3-1/TRBV3-2,17,.,CASSQAKQGSERKTQYF,TGTGCCAGCAGCCAGGCAAAGCAGGGCTCTGAGAGAAAGACCCAGTACTTC
TRBJ2-4,few,TRBV28,15,TRBD2,CASKAGGPSKNIQYF,TGTGCCAGCAAAGCGGGAGGGCCGTCCAAAAACATTCAGTACTTC
TRBJ2-1,.,TRBV6-2/TRBV6-3,16,TRBD2,CASSPPQTSGRVEQFF,TGTGCCAGCAGCCCTCCCCAGACTAGCGGGAGGGTTGAGCAGTTCTTC
TRBJ2-7,.,TRBV6-5,14,TRBD2,CASSYSQRDYEQYF,TGTGCCAGCAGTTACTCCCAGCGGGATTACGAGCAGTACTTC
TRBJ2-7,.,TRBV28,13,TRBD2,CASRVPGGREQYF,TGTGCCAGCAGAGTCCCGGGGGGGAGGGAGCAGTACTTC
TRBJ2-6,.,TRBV19,18,TRBD1,CASSDPGQGTSGANVLTF,TGTGCCAGTAGTGATCCGGGACAGGGGACCTCTGGGGCCAACGTCCTGACTTTC
TRBJ2-2,.,TRBV9,19,TRBD1,CASSDELRDRAILPGELFF,TGTGCCAGCAGCGATGAGCTCCGGGACAGGGCCATCCTACCCGGGGAGCTGTTTTTT
TRBJ2-2,.,TRBV11-2,14,TRBD2,CASLLAGGPGELFF,TGTGCCAGCTTACTGGCGGGAGGGCCCGGGGAGCTGTTTTTT
TRBJ2-3,once,TRBV7-9,14,TRBD2,CASSLGAGGDTQYF,TGTGCCAGCAGCTTAGGAGCGGGGGGAGATACGCAGTATTTT
TRBJ1-5,.,TRBV2,14,.,CASSDRGGNQPQHF,TGTGCCAGCAGTGATCGGGGGGGCAATCAGCCCCAGCATTTT
TRBJ2-7,.,TRBV15,15,TRBD2,CATSKSGRGWNEQYF,TGTGCCACCAGCAAAAGCGGGAGAGGATGGAACGAGCAGTACTTC
TRBJ2-3,.,TRBV18,16,TRBD2,CASSPSGTSGTDTQYF,TGTGCCAGCTCACCATCCGGGACTAGCGGCACAGATACGCAGTATTTT
TRBJ1-2,.,TRBV4-2,16,TRBD1,CASSQDLPGTGYGYTF,TGTGCCAGCAGCCAAGATCTCCCCGGGACAGGCTATGGCTACACCTTC
TRBJ2-7,once,TRBV19,12,.,CASSSDIYEQYF,TGTGCCAGTAGTTCCGACATCTACGAGCAGTACTTC
TRBJ2-1,.,TRBV6-5,14,TRBD2,CASTLAEDMDEQFF,TGTGCCAGCACCCTAGCGGAAGACATGGATGAGCAGTTCTTC
TRBJ1-6,.,TRBV6-5,16,TRBD1,CASSSRTGNWNSPLHF,TGTGCCAGCAGTTCCAGGACAGGGAACTGGAATTCACCCCTCCACTTT
TRBJ2-1,once,TRBV27,17,.,CASRQGTRRSSYNEQFF,TGTGCCAGCAGACAGGGAACTAGGAGGAGCTCCTACAATGAGCAGTTCTTC
TRBJ2-3,.,TRBV24-1,17,TRBD2,CATGPSQLAEMGDTQYF,TGTGCCACTGGGCCCTCTCAGCTAGCGGAGATGGGAGATACGCAGTATTTT
TRBJ2-7,.,TRBV7-2,13,TRBD2,CASQRTSLYEQYF,TGTGCCAGTCAGAGGACTAGCCTCTACGAGCAGTACTTC
TRBJ2-5,.,TRBV2,15,.,CASRGDRGTQETQYF,TGTGCCAGCAGGGGGGACCGAGGGACTCAAGAGACCCAGTACTTC
TRBJ2-5,.,TRBV7-9,18,.,CASSLVSGAGRRQETQYF,TGTGCCAGCAGCTTAGTATCTGGAGCGGGCCGCCGACAAGAGACCCAGTACTTC
TRBJ1-2,few,TRBV19,13,TRBD1,CASSFRDRAGYTF,TGTGCCAGTAGTTTCCGGGACAGGGCTGGCTACACCTTC
TRBJ1-6,.,TRBV19,19,TRBD1,CASSSAEDRVSSYNSPLHF,TGTGCCAGTAGTTCGGCAGAGGACAGGGTGAGCTCCTATAATTCACCCCTCCACTTT